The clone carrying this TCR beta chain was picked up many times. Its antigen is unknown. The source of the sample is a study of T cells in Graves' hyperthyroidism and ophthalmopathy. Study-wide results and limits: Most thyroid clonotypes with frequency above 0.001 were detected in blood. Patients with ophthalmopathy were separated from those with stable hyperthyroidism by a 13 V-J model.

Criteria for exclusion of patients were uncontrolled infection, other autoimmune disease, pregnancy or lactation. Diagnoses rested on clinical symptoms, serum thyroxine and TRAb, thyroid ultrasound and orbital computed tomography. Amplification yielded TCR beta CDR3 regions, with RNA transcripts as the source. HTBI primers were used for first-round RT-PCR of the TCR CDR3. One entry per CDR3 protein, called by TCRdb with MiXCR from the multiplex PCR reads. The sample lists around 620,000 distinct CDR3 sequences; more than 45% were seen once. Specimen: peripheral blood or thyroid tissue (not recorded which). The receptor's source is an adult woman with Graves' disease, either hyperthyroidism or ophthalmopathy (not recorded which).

The CDR3 here is CASSSSQGTIGYTF. In DNA, the CDR3 is TGTGCCAGTAGTTCCTCACAGGGGACGATCGGCTACACCTTC. The rearrangement joins TRBV19 to TRBJ1-2; 7 bases map to TRBD1. V lost 5 bases and J lost 8; bases outside the gene matches: 11. The CDR3 has 14 residues. Germline CDR1 reads LNHDA; CDR2 reads SQIVND (reference sequence).